The subject of this entry is one T cell receptor beta chain. Sequencing used immunoSEQ multiplex PCR; TCRdb keeps in-frame clones, though not all of them. This repertoire shows 150,000 to 250,000 clones, about 86% found once; its top ten account for approximately 7.9%. Germline trimming cut 2 bases from V and 0 bases from J; bases unmatched to any gene: 10. Germline CDR1 reads SGDLS; CDR2 reads YYNGEE. The CDR3 is 17 amino acids. The sample belongs to a study of blood T cell repertoires in COVID-19. Study information: Donors in the United States, Italy and Spain gave samples during acute or convalescent COVID-19.

Two consecutive negative NP/OP PCR tests, clearance, or resolved symptoms defined Cohort 3 recovery. The TCR comes from a man in his forties who had recovered from COVID-19. The V call is TRBV9, the J call TRBJ2-7, with TRBD2 matching 8 bases. Material for sequencing was PBMCs or T cells enriched from blood (not recorded which). CDR3 amino acids: CASSVSGGGGLSYEQYF. CDR3 nucleotide sequence: TGTGCCAGCAGCGTTTCAGGCGGCGGGGGGCTCTCCTACGAGCAGTACTTC.